A single TCR beta chain is shown here with its context. Its antigen is currently unknown. There are 14 residues in the CDR3. V gave up 8 bases and J gave up 3 bases; unmatched junction bases: 4. Germline V lookup: CDR1 WNHNN, CDR2 SYGVQD (reference sequence). Both 60 Vbeta primers and 13 Jbeta primers went into the PCR. The method was immunoSEQ multiplex PCR; TCRdb's version includes in-frame clones alone and lacks a portion of them. The table has some 170,000 clones, over 60% seen once. This specimen belongs to a study of cytomegalovirus exposure and HLA in healthy donors. Study-wide results and limits: A later analysis by the authors found several of the most significant clusters apparently linked to common viral pathogens. A later analysis reportedly identified an Asian-associated ancestry cluster as carrying fewer N-insertions than the approximately 710-donor mean.

This clonotype was obtained from a man aged 35 to 55 in good health and CMV-seropositive. The chain recombines TRBV10-1 with TRBJ2-1; 10 nucleotides match TRBD2. The material sequenced was PBMCs. CDR3 sequence: CASWTSGYYNEQFF. Here the CDR3 DNA reads TGCGCCAGCTGGACTAGCGGATACTACAATGAGCAGTTCTTC.